This section outlines one TCR beta chain sequence together with its context. This entry is derived from a study of blood T cell repertoires in COVID-19. Overall study context: The samples span acute and convalescent COVID-19 from the United States, Italy and Spain.

Methods used by the authors: Amplified reference gene primers provided the basis for estimating nucleated cell counts. The table came from immunoSEQ multiplex PCR; TCRdb's copy has only in-frame clones and leaves some out. From that table come the V and J calls and clone size; the DNA was used to work out D and trimming. The data show tens of thousands of clones, roughly 82% seen once. The sequenced material came from peripheral blood. This TCR came from a woman aged 55-69 years with acute or convalescent COVID-19.

CDR3 amino acids: CASRGQTNYGYTF. CDR3 nucleotide sequence: TGTGCCAGCCGGGGACAGACTAACTATGGCTACACCTTC. The chain recombines TRBV27 with TRBJ1-2; 7 nucleotides agree with TRBD1. Germline V lookup: CDR1 MNHEY, CDR2 SMNVEV (reference sequence). CDR3 length: 13 residues. Trimming cost V 8 bases and J 0 bases; bases outside gene matches: 3.